The next 19 T cell receptor beta chains were all read from a single sample in a study of beta chain features in type 1 diabetes. Study outcomes and limitations: Among patients with Type 1 diabetes, TCRB CDR3s were moderately but significantly shorter in every one of the four CD4+ subsets.

Their recognized antigens are unknown. The entirety of the isolated RNA underwent reverse transcription, so expressed TCRB transcripts were sequenced. Clones were read by immunoSEQ multiplex PCR, and TCRdb kept only the in-frame ones, dropping some. This sample has about 390,000 clones; around a tenth occur once, and the top ten carry roughly 0.54%. The sample taken for sequencing was central memory CD4+ T cells from blood. The receptors come from a man aged 25 to 40 with type 1 diabetes.

This rearrangement joins TRBV11-2 to TRBJ1-1; TRBD1 matches at 7 bases. CDR1 and CDR2 (germline): SGHAT, FQNNGV. The CDR3 consists of 19 residues. V lost 1 base, J lost 1 base, and 15 bases stayed unmatched. The CDR3 reads CASSLGMTWDSTTNTEAFF. The DNA for the CDR3 is TGTGCCAGCAGCTTAGGAATGACTTGGGACAGCACGACGAACACTGAAGCTTTCTTT.

The rearrangement joins TRBV5-1 to TRBJ2-6, with D hard to call. The CDR3 length is 16 residues. Looked up from germline, CDR1 is SGHRS and CDR2 is YFSETQ. The V end lost 0 bases, the J end lost 0 bases, and 7 bases lay between the germline ends. The CDR3 sequence: CASSLGPYSGANVLTF. In nucleotides, the CDR3 is TGCGCCAGCAGCTTGGGACCGTACTCTGGGGCCAACGTCCTGACTTTC.

This clone was counted between two and nine times. The rearrangement joins TRBV18 to TRBJ2-5; D not resolved. The V and J ends lost 6 bases and 1 base respectively, with 9 bases between them. Germline assignment: CDR1 KGHSH and CDR2 LQKENI. CDR3 length: 13 residues. As DNA, the CDR3 is TGTGCCAGCTCGCCCCAGACCCAAGAGACCCAGTACTTC. Protein sequence: CASSPQTQETQYF.

This clone was counted ten times or more. CDR3 coding DNA: TGTGCCAGCAGTTCCCCTCCGAATGAGCAGTTCTTC. As protein: CASSSPPNEQFF. The chain has TRBV27 and TRBJ2-1; D ambiguous. CDR1 and CDR2 from the germline V gene are MNHEY and SMNVEV (reference sequence). Trimming removed 4 bases at V and 7 bases at J, with 8 bases between. This CDR3 is built from 12 residues.

The V and J genes are TRBV11-2 and TRBJ1-2; no firm D call. This CDR3 has 14 residues. Trimming stripped 0 bases from V and 2 bases from J, with 7 bases between. CDR1 SGHAT and CDR2 FQNNGV come from the germline V gene. CDR3 bases: TGTGCCAGCAGCTTAGATGCCTCAAACTATGGCTACACCTTC. The encoded protein is CASSLDASNYGYTF.

This clone was picked up a small number of times. The rearrangement joins TRBV29-1 to TRBJ2-5; a weak D match, TRBD1 (7 bases). V lost 7 bases and J 2 bases, leaving 14 bases between the germline ends. Per germline, CDR1 SQVTM and CDR2 ANQGSEA. The CDR3 runs to 13 residues. The CDR3 coding sequence is TGCAGCGCCCGGAGGGGGCATCAAGAGACCCAGTACTTC. As protein: CSARRGHQETQYF.

This clone was counted between two and nine times. The V gene is TRBV7-2, the J gene TRBJ2-2; D tentatively reads TRBD1 or TRBD2 (6 bases each). V was trimmed by 5 bases and J by 5 bases, leaving 21 bases between them. The CDR3 spans 17 residues. Germline CDR1 reads SGHTA; CDR2 reads FQGNSA. The CDR3 DNA sequence: TGTGCCAGCAGCCTCTCTACAGGGAGGCTTGAGACCGGGGAGCTGTTTTTT. This translates into CASSLSTGRLETGELFF.

This chain uses TRBV2 with TRBJ2-1; 8 bases map to TRBD2. This CDR3 contains 15 residues. V trimming: 4 bases; J trimming: 1 base; junction bases outside the gene matches: 3. Germline CDR1 reads SNHLY; CDR2 reads FYNNEI. The CDR3 coding sequence is TGTGCCAGCAGTGTGTTAGCGGGATCCTACAATGAGCAGTTCTTC. Translating it yields CASSVLAGSYNEQFF.

The V call is TRBV4-2, the J call TRBJ1-1, with D possibly being TRBD1 (5 bases). CDR1 and CDR2 from the germline V gene are LGHNA and YNFKEQ. V was clipped by 1 base and J by 6 bases, with 15 bases between them. The CDR3 sequence is 15 residues long. The CDR3 DNA reads TGTGCCAGCAGCCAAGGATTTGGGGGATCCTCTGAAGCTTTCTTT. This encodes CASSQGFGGSSEAFF.

The chain carries TRBV11-3 and TRBJ2-5; TRBD2 agrees at 8 bases. CDR3 length: 15 amino acids. With V trimmed by 3 bases and J by 4 bases, 7 bases remained unmatched. The germline V gene has CDR1 SGHNT and CDR2 YENEEA. DNA for the CDR3: TGTGCCAGCAGCTTCGTCTCGGGAGGGCCAGAGACCCAGTACTTC. Encoded protein: CASSFVSGGPETQYF.

This clone showed up just a few times. The chain combines TRBV11-2 with TRBJ1-2; 9 bases are shared with TRBD1. The germline CDR1 and CDR2 sequences are SGHAT and FQNNGV. J lost 3 bases, V lost 5 bases, and 19 bases had no gene match. The CDR3 is 19 residues long. CDR3 nucleotides: TGTGCCAGCAGCCCCTTCACCGGACAGGGGAACACCCGCGACTATGGCTACACCTTC. Its translation is CASSPFTGQGNTRDYGYTF.

The chain combines TRBV5-1 with TRBJ2-1, with D possibly matching TRBD2 (6 bases). V lost 7 bases and J 1 base, leaving 18 bases between the germline ends. Germline lookup yields CDR1 SGHRS and CDR2 YFSETQ. The CDR3 spans 16 residues. The CDR3 DNA is TGCGCCAGCGATGGGACTCCGGGTAAATCCTACAATGAGCAGTTCTTC. This codes for CASDGTPGKSYNEQFF.

This clone has only a few counts. The gene calls are TRBV30 and TRBJ1-1; D possibly corresponds to TRBD1 (6 bases). This CDR3 has 14 amino acids. The germline V gene encodes CDR1 GTSNPN and CDR2 SVGIG (reference sequence). Trimming took 4 bases from V and 8 from J, leaving 20 bases between them. For the CDR3, the DNA is TGTGCCTGGAATCAGGTGGGGGGGCCAGGCGAAGCTTTCTTT. This sequence encodes CAWNQVGGPGEAFF.

This clone was counted many times. The chain is built from TRBV7-2 and TRBJ2-7; 11 bases agree with TRBD2. In germline, CDR1 is SGHTA, CDR2 FQGNSA. With 5 bases clipped from V and 0 bases from J, the junction kept 3 bases outside the gene matches. The CDR3 is 15 amino acids. CDR3 residues: CASSPGTSGSYEQYF. The DNA of the CDR3 is TGTGCCAGCAGCCCCGGGACTAGCGGCTCCTACGAGCAGTACTTC.

This clone was seen a few times. The V gene is TRBV29-1, the J gene TRBJ2-1, with D perhaps matching TRBD2 (7 bases). CDR1 is SQVTM, CDR2 ANQGSEA, per germline. The V end lost 6 bases, the J end lost 6 bases, and 18 bases lay between the germline ends. This CDR3 has 14 amino acids. CDR3 in DNA: TGCAGCGTCCGGGGAGGGGGAGAGGGCAATGAGCAGTTCTTC. Protein: CSVRGGGEGNEQFF.

This clone was recorded a few times. The J gene is TRBJ2-1, the V gene TRBV4-2, with 7 bases identical to TRBD1. The CDR3 consists of 14 residues. V was clipped by 0 bases and J by 11 bases; unmatched bases: 7. CDR1 LGHNA and CDR2 YNFKEQ come from the germline V gene. The CDR3 here is CASSQEGGRGQQFF. CDR3 nucleotides: TGTGCCAGCAGCCAAGAAGGGGGCAGGGGCCAGCAGTTCTTC.

This clone was seen ten or more times. The chain uses TRBV5-4 and TRBJ2-1; TRBD1 or TRBD2 may be the D gene (6 bases each). From germline, CDR1 is SGHNT and CDR2 YYREEE (reference sequence). The CDR3 spans 12 residues. V was clipped by 4 bases and J by 8 bases, with 10 bases between them. The CDR3 DNA sequence: TGTGCCAGCAGCCGGGGGCTGGATGAGCAGTTCTTC. This sequence encodes CASSRGLDEQFF.

This clone was seen at least ten times. CDR3 protein: CASYTSSTDTQYF. In DNA form, the CDR3 reads TGTGCCAGTTATACTTCTAGCACAGATACGCAGTATTTT. This rearrangement joins TRBV5-6 to TRBJ2-3, with D unclear. Per germline, CDR1 SGHDT and CDR2 YYEEEE. V gave up 8 bases and J gave up 0 bases, with 10 bases separating them. The CDR3 is made up of 13 amino acids.

The chain is built from TRBV6-1 and TRBJ2-7, with D perhaps assigned TRBD1 or TRBD2 (6 bases each). In germline, CDR1 is MNHNS, CDR2 SASEGT. The V and J ends lost 0 bases and 4 bases respectively, with 16 bases between them. The CDR3 loop spans 16 amino acids. Here the CDR3 DNA reads TGTGCCAGCAGTGAAGCCGGAGGGGGACTGCGGTACGAGCAGTACTTC. Protein product: CASSEAGGGLRYEQYF.